This T cell receptor beta chain was observed in a study of blood T cell repertoires in COVID-19. The wider study: Collection of acute and convalescent COVID-19 samples took place in the United States, Italy and Spain.

Germline V gene sequence: CDR1 SEHNR, CDR2 FQNEAQ (reference sequence). V was cut by 5 bases and J by 3 bases, with 7 bases left in between. This CDR3 has 12 residues. The sample holds one count of this clone. In the original workflow: How many nucleated cells were present was estimated from reference gene primer amplification. Method: immunoSEQ multiplex PCR; TCRdb's copy keeps in-frame clones and lacks some. The D gene and trimming were derived from the DNA, and the V and J assignments and clone size from that table. The table records roughly 250,000 clones, around 86% of them present only once. Sequenced: peripheral blood. The clonotype originates from a woman in her sixties or seventies with active or convalescent COVID-19. The rearrangement uses TRBV7-9 and TRBJ1-2, with D maybe TRBD1 (6 bases). The CDR3 reads CASSPGDYGYTF. CDR3 DNA: TGTGCCAGCAGCCCAGGGGACTATGGCTACACCTTC.